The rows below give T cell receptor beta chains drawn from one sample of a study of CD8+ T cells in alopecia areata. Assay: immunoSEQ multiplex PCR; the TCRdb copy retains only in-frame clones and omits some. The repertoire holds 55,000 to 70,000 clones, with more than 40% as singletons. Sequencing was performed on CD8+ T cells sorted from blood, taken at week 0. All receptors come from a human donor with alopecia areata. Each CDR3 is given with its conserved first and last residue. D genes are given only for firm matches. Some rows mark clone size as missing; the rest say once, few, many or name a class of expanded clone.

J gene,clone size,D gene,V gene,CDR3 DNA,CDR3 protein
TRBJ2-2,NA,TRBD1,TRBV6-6,TGTGCCAGCAGTTACGGGACAGGGGATTTCGGGGAGCTGTTTTTT,CASSYGTGDFGELFF
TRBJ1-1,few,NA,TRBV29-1,TGCAGCGTCCCCCGTGGAGGGGCTGAAGCTTTCTTT,CSVPRGGAEAFF
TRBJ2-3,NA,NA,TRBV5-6,TGTGCCAGCAGCTTAGCCAGCGGGCTTGATACGCAGTATTTT,CASSLASGLDTQYF
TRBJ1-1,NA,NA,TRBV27,TGTGCCAGCAGTTTGCCGGGGACCACTGAAGCTTTCTTT,CASSLPGTTEAFF
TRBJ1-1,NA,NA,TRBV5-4,TGTGCCAGCAGCTTGTTGGGGGTGTGGGACACTGAAGCTTTCTTT,CASSLLGVWDTEAFF
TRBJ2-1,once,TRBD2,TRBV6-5,TGTGCCAGCAGTAGTAGCGGGAGCTCCTACAATGAGCAGTTCTTC,CASSSSGSSYNEQFF
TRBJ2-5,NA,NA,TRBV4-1,TGCGCCAGCAGCCAAGTAGAGACCCAGTACTTC,CASSQVETQYF
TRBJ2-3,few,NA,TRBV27,TGTGCCAGCAGTACCCGGACAGATCGCACAGATACGCAGTATTTT,CASSTRTDRTDTQYF
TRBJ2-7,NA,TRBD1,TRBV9,TGTGCCAGCAGCGTAACCGGACAGGCCTACGAGCAGTACTTC,CASSVTGQAYEQYF
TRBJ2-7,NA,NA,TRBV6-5,TGTGCCAGCACCCCCTCCCCTGGCCTCCACGAGCAGTACTTC,CASTPSPGLHEQYF
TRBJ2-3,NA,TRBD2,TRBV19,TGTGCCACCCAGGGCGCGGGGGAGGCAGATACGCAGTATTTT,CATQGAGEADTQYF
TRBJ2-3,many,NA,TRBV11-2,TGTGCCAGCAGCTTAAACGGGAGAGGGGCAGATACGCAGTATTTT,CASSLNGRGADTQYF
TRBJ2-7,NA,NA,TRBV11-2,TGTGCCAGCAGCTTGGGTCGCGCTTCCTACGAGCAGTACTTC,CASSLGRASYEQYF
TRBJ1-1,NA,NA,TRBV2,TGTGCCAGCAGTGAAGGACAGCAGAACACTGAAGCTTTCTTT,CASSEGQQNTEAFF
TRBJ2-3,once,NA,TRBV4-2,TGTGCCAGCAGCCAAGTGCCCCCGGATACGCAGTATTTT,CASSQVPPDTQYF
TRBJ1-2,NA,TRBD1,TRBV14,TGTGCCAGCAGCCGGGACAGGGGCGGCTACACCTTC,CASSRDRGGYTF
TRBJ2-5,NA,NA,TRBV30,TGTGCCTGGAGTGTTCCGACAGACTGGGAAGAGACCCAGTACTTC,CAWSVPTDWEETQYF
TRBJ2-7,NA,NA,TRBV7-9,TGTGCCAGCAGCCTCATCGGGACTGCTTTCTACGAGCAGTACTTC,CASSLIGTAFYEQYF
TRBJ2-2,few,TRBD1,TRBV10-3,TGTGCCATCAGTGGGCGACCAGGGGGCCCCGCGAACACCGGGGAGCTGTTTTTT,CAISGRPGGPANTGELFF
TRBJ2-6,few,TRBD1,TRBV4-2,TGTGCCAGCAGCCAAGTAAAAGGGACAGTAGAATCTGGGGCCAACGTCCTGACTTTC,CASSQVKGTVESGANVLTF
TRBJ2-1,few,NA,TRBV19,TGTGCCAGTAGTACCTACTCGAGCTCCTACAATGAGCAGTTCTTC,CASSTYSSSYNEQFF
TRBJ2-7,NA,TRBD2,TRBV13,TGTGCCAGCAGCTCGCGGGGACTAGCTTATGACGAGCAGTACTTC,CASSSRGLAYDEQYF
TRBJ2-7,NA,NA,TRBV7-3,TGTGCCAGCAGCTGGGTGGAGGGCCCGGCCTACGAGCAGTACTTC,CASSWVEGPAYEQYF
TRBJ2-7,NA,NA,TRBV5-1,TGCGCCAGCAGCGGCGGCGGGACGTCCTACGAGCAGTACTTC,CASSGGGTSYEQYF
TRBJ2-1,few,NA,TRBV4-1,TGCGCCAGCAGCCAAGATACCAGCCCCGGTGAAAATGAGCAGTTCTTC,CASSQDTSPGENEQFF
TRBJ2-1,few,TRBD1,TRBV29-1,TGCAGCGCGAAGACAGGGCCTTCCTACAATGAGCAGTTCTTC,CSAKTGPSYNEQFF
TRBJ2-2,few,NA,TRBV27,TGTGCCAGCAGTTTAAAACAGGCGGGCGGGGAGCTGTTTTTT,CASSLKQAGGELFF
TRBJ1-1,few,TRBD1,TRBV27,TGTGCCAGCAACAGGGGGACTGAAGCTTTCTTT,CASNRGTEAFF
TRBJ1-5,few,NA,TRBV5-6,TGTGCCAGCAGCTTGGCAGGGGTTGGGAGCAATCAGCCCCAGCATTTT,CASSLAGVGSNQPQHF
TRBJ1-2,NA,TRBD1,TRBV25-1,TGTGCCAGCATTCTCCGAGACAGGGATGGCTACACCTTC,CASILRDRDGYTF
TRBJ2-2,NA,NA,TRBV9,TGTGCCAGCAGCCCCTCCCCGGGAGTACTTAACACCGGGGAGCTGTTTTTT,CASSPSPGVLNTGELFF
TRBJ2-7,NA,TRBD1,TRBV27,TGTGCCAGCAGTTTCCGACAGGGATCCTACGAGCAGTACTTC,CASSFRQGSYEQYF
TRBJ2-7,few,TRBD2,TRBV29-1,TGCAGCGGGACTAGCGGGAGTTACGAGCAGTACTTC,CSGTSGSYEQYF
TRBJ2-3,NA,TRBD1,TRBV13,TGTGCCAGCGGGATAGGGACAGCACGCACAGATACGCAGTATTTT,CASGIGTARTDTQYF
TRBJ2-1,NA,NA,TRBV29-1,TGCAGCGTTGAACCCGGGAGCGGGCACTCCTACAATGAGCAGTTCTTC,CSVEPGSGHSYNEQFF
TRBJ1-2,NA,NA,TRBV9,TGTGCCAGCAGCGTATGGGGTGGACTTAACTATGGCTACACCTTC,CASSVWGGLNYGYTF
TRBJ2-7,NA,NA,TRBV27,TGTGCCAGCAGTTTGGGCACTCCCTACGAGCAGTACTTC,CASSLGTPYEQYF
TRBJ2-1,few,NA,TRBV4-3,TGCGCCAGCAGCCAAGTGAGGGGTTCCTACAATGAGCAGTTCTTC,CASSQVRGSYNEQFF
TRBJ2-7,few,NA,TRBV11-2,TGTGCCAGCAGCTTGGACGAGCAGTACTTC,CASSLDEQYF
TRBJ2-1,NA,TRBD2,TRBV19,TGTGCCAGTAGTATGCGGGGGACTATTAATGAGCAGTTCTTC,CASSMRGTINEQFF
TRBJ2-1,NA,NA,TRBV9,TGTGCCAGCAGCGCGGACTTGAACAATGAGCAGTTCTTC,CASSADLNNEQFF
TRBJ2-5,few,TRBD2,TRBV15,TGTGCCACCAGCAGAGGGGCGGGAGAGCAAGAGACCCAGTACTTC,CATSRGAGEQETQYF
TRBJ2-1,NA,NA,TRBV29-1,TGCAGCGGGACCTTGGGTGATGTTTACAATGAGCAGTTCTTC,CSGTLGDVYNEQFF
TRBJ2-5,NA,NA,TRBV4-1,TGCGCCAGCAGCCAAAGCGCAGAGACCCAGTACTTC,CASSQSAETQYF
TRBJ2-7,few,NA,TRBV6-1,TGTGCCAGCAGTGAAGAGGGTCTCTCGGTCTACGAGCAGTACTTC,CASSEEGLSVYEQYF
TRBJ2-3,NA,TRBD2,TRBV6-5,TGTGCCAGCAGTGGACGACGACTAGCGGTAGATACGCAGTATTTT,CASSGRRLAVDTQYF
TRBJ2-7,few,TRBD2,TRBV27,TGTGCCAGCAGTTTAGCGGGAGGCCGCGAGCAGTACTTC,CASSLAGGREQYF
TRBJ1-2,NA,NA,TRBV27,TGTGCCAGCAGTTCCTTGGGGCCTGGTGGCTACACCTTC,CASSSLGPGGYTF
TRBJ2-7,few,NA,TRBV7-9,TGTGCCAGCAGCTTACGAACAGACGAGCAGTACTTC,CASSLRTDEQYF
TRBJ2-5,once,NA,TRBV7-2,TGTGCCAGCAGCCGTAGAGCGGAGAGGGAGACCCAGTACTTC,CASSRRAERETQYF
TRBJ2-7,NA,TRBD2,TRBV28,TGTGCCAGCAGCCAGGGACTAGCGGGTCCCTACGAGCAGTACTTC,CASSQGLAGPYEQYF
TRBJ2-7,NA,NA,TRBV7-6,TGTGCCAGCAGCTTATCGGGACTTCGCTACGAGCAGTACTTC,CASSLSGLRYEQYF
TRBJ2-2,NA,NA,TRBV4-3,TGCGCCAGCAGCCAAAGTCTACCATCTTACGTCGGGGAGCTGTTTTTT,CASSQSLPSYVGELFF